This is a list of T cell receptor beta chains from one sample in a study of a mutant IDH1 vaccine in newly diagnosed glioma. Clones were read by immunoSEQ multiplex PCR, and TCRdb kept only the in-frame ones, dropping some. The table includes around 41,000 clones, 80% to 90% detected once. No antigen has been identified for these receptors. Sample: PBMCs, taken from a glioma patient whose treatment included an IDH1 peptide vaccine. The source of these receptors is a man aged 35 to 55 with glioma. CDR3s include the opening cysteine and the closing phenylalanine or tryptophan. D genes are given only for firm matches. Some rows mark clone size as missing; the rest say once, few, many or name a class of expanded clone.

DNA: TGTGCCAGCAGGCCCAGGGAGTCTCATAATTCACCCCTCCACTTT
CDR3: CASRPRESHNSPLHF
D: -
V: TRBV6-1
size: -
J: TRBJ1-6

DNA: TGTGCCAGCAGTGCCCCTAGCGGGGGGGAAGAGACCCAGTACTTC
CDR3: CASSAPSGGEETQYF
D: TRBD2
V: TRBV28
size: -
J: TRBJ2-5

DNA: TGTGCCAGCAGCTCAGCCTCCGGGACAGGCTATGGCTACACCTTC
CDR3: CASSSASGTGYGYTF
D: TRBD1
V: TRBV7-9
size: once
J: TRBJ1-2

DNA: TGTGCCAGCAGCTTGCCGCGGGAGGGTAACAATGAGCAGTTCTTC
CDR3: CASSLPREGNNEQFF
D: TRBD2
V: TRBV5-4
size: -
J: TRBJ2-1

DNA: TGTGCCAGTAGTACCCGGACCCCTTGGCCCTATGGCTACACCTTC
CDR3: CASSTRTPWPYGYTF
D: -
V: TRBV19
size: -
J: TRBJ1-2

DNA: TGTGCCAGCAGCTTGGGTCCAGGGGTGGGCTATGGCTACACCTTC
CDR3: CASSLGPGVGYGYTF
D: -
V: TRBV5-6
size: -
J: TRBJ1-2

DNA: TGTGCCATCAGTGTTGGGACTTCGAACACTGAAGCTTTCTTT
CDR3: CAISVGTSNTEAFF
D: -
V: TRBV10-3
size: -
J: TRBJ1-1

DNA: TGTGCCAGTAGTATCACCGGGACAGGGCTCCACGAGCAGTACTTC
CDR3: CASSITGTGLHEQYF
D: TRBD1
V: TRBV19
size: -
J: TRBJ2-7

DNA: TGCGCCAGCAGTGAGACGGAAGGGGGGAGCACAGATACGCAGTATTTT
CDR3: CASSETEGGSTDTQYF
D: -
V: TRBV10-2
size: -
J: TRBJ2-3

DNA: TGTGCCAGCAGCTTTACGTCAAACACTGAAGCTTTCTTT
CDR3: CASSFTSNTEAFF
D: -
V: TRBV5-6
size: -
J: TRBJ1-1

DNA: TGTGCCAGCTCACCGGACAGTCTCTCTGGAAACACCATATATTTT
CDR3: CASSPDSLSGNTIYF
D: -
V: TRBV18
size: -
J: TRBJ1-3

DNA: TGTGCCAGCAGCTCCAGACAGGGGGCCACTGAAGCTTTCTTT
CDR3: CASSSRQGATEAFF
D: TRBD1
V: TRBV7-2
size: -
J: TRBJ1-1

DNA: TGTGCCAGCAGCTTAAGCAGGGACAATCAGCCCCAGCATTTT
CDR3: CASSLSRDNQPQHF
D: -
V: TRBV11-2
size: few
J: TRBJ1-5

DNA: TGTGCCAGCAGTATGTCTAGACAGACGACGAACACTGAAGCTTTCTTT
CDR3: CASSMSRQTTNTEAFF
D: -
V: TRBV27
size: -
J: TRBJ1-1

DNA: TGTGCCAGCAGCTTAGCGCCCATCGGGGAGCTGTTTTTT
CDR3: CASSLAPIGELFF
D: -
V: TRBV7-9
size: -
J: TRBJ2-2

DNA: TGTGCCAGCAGTTCGGACGGGAGACAAGAGACCCAGTACTTC
CDR3: CASSSDGRQETQYF
D: -
V: TRBV7-2
size: -
J: TRBJ2-5

DNA: TGTGCCAGCAGTGAAGCGACAGGGAGAGGTCAGCCCCAGCATTTT
CDR3: CASSEATGRGQPQHF
D: TRBD1
V: TRBV2
size: -
J: TRBJ1-5

DNA: TGTGCCAGCGCCCGGTCCTCTGGGGCCAACGTCCTGACTTTC
CDR3: CASARSSGANVLTF
D: -
V: TRBV19
size: -
J: TRBJ2-6

DNA: TGTGCCAGCTCGCCAAGGGGGCCCGACGGCACAGATACGCAGTATTTT
CDR3: CASSPRGPDGTDTQYF
D: TRBD1
V: TRBV18
size: once
J: TRBJ2-3

DNA: TGTGCCAGCTCAGCGCAGGGGGTTGAAGCTTTCTTT
CDR3: CASSAQGVEAFF
D: TRBD1
V: TRBV18
size: -
J: TRBJ1-1

DNA: TGTGCCAGCGCCGAAGCGACAGCGTACTACGAGCAGTACTTC
CDR3: CASAEATAYYEQYF
D: -
V: TRBV2
size: -
J: TRBJ2-7

DNA: TGCGCCAGCAGCTTGGGAGTAGCGGGGGTGGATACGCAGTATTTT
CDR3: CASSLGVAGVDTQYF
D: TRBD2
V: TRBV5-1
size: -
J: TRBJ2-3

DNA: TGTGCCAGCAGTGCCTTTGGGGAGAACACTGAAGCTTTCTTT
CDR3: CASSAFGENTEAFF
D: -
V: TRBV6-4
size: -
J: TRBJ1-1

DNA: TGTGCCAGCAGCTTTGGGCCAGGACTTAACACCGGGGAGCTGTTTTTT
CDR3: CASSFGPGLNTGELFF
D: -
V: TRBV7-2
size: few
J: TRBJ2-2

DNA: TGTGCCAGCAGCCAAGATGCCCTAGGAGGGAACTATGGCTACACCTTC
CDR3: CASSQDALGGNYGYTF
D: -
V: TRBV14
size: -
J: TRBJ1-2

DNA: TGTGCCAGCAGTACAGGGGAGGAGAAACAGCCCCAGCATTTT
CDR3: CASSTGEEKQPQHF
D: TRBD1
V: TRBV7-2
size: -
J: TRBJ1-5

DNA: TGTGCCAGCAGCCTGGGACTAGCGGGAGTTTGGGGCTCCTACAATGAGCAGTTCTTC
CDR3: CASSLGLAGVWGSYNEQFF
D: TRBD2
V: TRBV11-2
size: -
J: TRBJ2-1

DNA: TGCGCCAGCAGCTTGGAAAGGCAAAACTATGGCTACACCTTC
CDR3: CASSLERQNYGYTF
D: -
V: TRBV5-1
size: -
J: TRBJ1-2

DNA: TGTGCCTGGAGCCAAAACAATGAGCAGTTCTTC
CDR3: CAWSQNNEQFF
D: -
V: TRBV30
size: few
J: TRBJ2-1

DNA: TGCAGCGTTCACCGGGACAGGAACACCGGGGAGCTGTTTTTT
CDR3: CSVHRDRNTGELFF
D: TRBD1
V: TRBV29-1
size: -
J: TRBJ2-2

DNA: TGTGCCAGTAGTCCCCGAGGGGCAGATACGCAGTATTTT
CDR3: CASSPRGADTQYF
D: -
V: TRBV19
size: -
J: TRBJ2-3

DNA: TGCGCCAGCAAAGAGGGGGTATCCTACAATGAGCAGTTCTTC
CDR3: CASKEGVSYNEQFF
D: -
V: TRBV5-1
size: -
J: TRBJ2-1

DNA: TGTGCCAGCAGCCGTTCGGGACAGGTACAAGAGACCCAGTACTTC
CDR3: CASSRSGQVQETQYF
D: TRBD1
V: TRBV7-2
size: -
J: TRBJ2-5

DNA: TGTGCCAGCAGTCACTCCTCCGGGGGGCGGTTATATGGCTACACCTTC
CDR3: CASSHSSGGRLYGYTF
D: -
V: TRBV28
size: once
J: TRBJ1-2

DNA: TGCGCCAGCAGCCGCGGGAACTATGGCTACACCTTC
CDR3: CASSRGNYGYTF
D: -
V: TRBV4-3
size: -
J: TRBJ1-2

DNA: TGTGCCAGTAGTATTACTGGGATCTATGGCTACACCTTC
CDR3: CASSITGIYGYTF
D: -
V: TRBV19
size: -
J: TRBJ1-2

DNA: TGTGCCAGCAGCTTGATGGCAGTAGGTGAAAAACTGTTTTTT
CDR3: CASSLMAVGEKLFF
D: -
V: TRBV5-6
size: once
J: TRBJ1-4

DNA: TGTGCCAGCGGGACTAGCGGGAGAGATACGCAGTATTTT
CDR3: CASGTSGRDTQYF
D: TRBD2
V: TRBV6-1
size: -
J: TRBJ2-3

DNA: TGTGCCAGCAGTGGACCAGGGGGTTCGAACACTGAAGCTTTCTTT
CDR3: CASSGPGGSNTEAFF
D: TRBD1
V: TRBV2
size: -
J: TRBJ1-1

DNA: TGTGCCACCAGCCGGGGACACTACGAGCAGTACTTC
CDR3: CATSRGHYEQYF
D: -
V: TRBV15
size: -
J: TRBJ2-7

DNA: TGTGCCAGCAGTTGGAAGGAAAATTCACCCCTCCACTTT
CDR3: CASSWKENSPLHF
D: -
V: TRBV28
size: -
J: TRBJ1-6

DNA: TGTGCCATCAGTGGGGCAGGTATCTCTGGAAACACCATATATTTT
CDR3: CAISGAGISGNTIYF
D: -
V: TRBV10-3
size: -
J: TRBJ1-3

DNA: TGCGCCAGCAGCTCCAACCCTCAGGGGAACACCGGGGAGCTGTTTTTT
CDR3: CASSSNPQGNTGELFF
D: -
V: TRBV5-1
size: -
J: TRBJ2-2

DNA: TGTGCCAGCAGCCAAACGGGACTAGCGGGAGTGGAGACCCAGTACTTC
CDR3: CASSQTGLAGVETQYF
D: TRBD2
V: TRBV4-2
size: -
J: TRBJ2-5

DNA: TGTGCCAGCAGTGCTAGTCTCCCCGGGGAGCTGTTTTTT
CDR3: CASSASLPGELFF
D: -
V: TRBV2
size: medium-sized
J: TRBJ2-2

DNA: TGTGCCAGCAGTGGGATTCGGGGGGGCCCCTCTGGAAACACCATATATTTT
CDR3: CASSGIRGGPSGNTIYF
D: -
V: TRBV28
size: -
J: TRBJ1-3

DNA: TGTGCCAGCAGCTTCCTGGGGGTGGAGTACACGTACGAGCAGTACTTC
CDR3: CASSFLGVEYTYEQYF
D: -
V: TRBV28
size: -
J: TRBJ2-7

DNA: TGTGCCTCTAACCCACTAGCCACCGGGGAGCTGTTTTTT
CDR3: CASNPLATGELFF
D: -
V: TRBV30
size: -
J: TRBJ2-2